Following are 29 T cell receptor beta chains from one sample sequenced in a study of blood T cell repertoires in COVID-19. Clones were read by immunoSEQ multiplex PCR, and TCRdb kept only the in-frame ones, dropping some. Of around 280,000 clones detected, about 86% appear once; the ten largest clones hold approximately 2.2%. The material sequenced was peripheral blood. The origin of the receptors is a woman in her 30s who had recovered from COVID-19.

This chain links TRBV4-1 with TRBJ1-1; D remains unclear. The CDR3 is made up of 17 amino acids. Germline CDR1 MGHRA, CDR2 YSYEKL. V was pared by 1 base and J by 0 bases, with 15 bases between. As DNA, the CDR3 is TGCGCCAGCAGCCAAGCCGTGAGAGAAGTATTGAACACTGAAGCTTTCTTT. It specifies CASSQAVREVLNTEAFF.

This clone occurred a few times. The sample holds other DNA sequences that translate to the same CDR3. V and J are TRBV27 and TRBJ1-1; a weak D match, TRBD1 (6 bases). Germline V gene data show CDR1 as MNHEY and CDR2 as SMNVEV (reference sequence). Trimming removed 5 bases from V and 5 bases from J, with 9 bases in between. The CDR3 runs to 12 residues. The CDR3 nucleotides read TGTGCCAGCAGTCCGAGGGGGACTGAAGCTTTCTTT. Amino acids: CASSPRGTEAFF.

The J gene is TRBJ1-4, the V gene TRBV5-4; TRBD1 might be the D (6 bases). V dropped 4 bases and J dropped 2 bases, with 15 bases sitting between them. This CDR3 spans 16 amino acids. CDR1 and CDR2 from the germline V gene are SGHNT and YYREEE (reference sequence). DNA for the CDR3: TGTGCCAGCAGCAACAGGGAATGGGGCACTAATGAAAAACTGTTTTTT. Protein product: CASSNREWGTNEKLFF.

The chain is built from TRBV28 and TRBJ1-2; 7 bases map to TRBD1. The CDR3 extends over 13 amino acids. V shed 7 bases, J shed 5 bases, and the junction held 7 bases outside the gene matches. Per germline, CDR1 MDHEN and CDR2 SYDVKM. The CDR3 reads CASNVGQSYGYTF. CDR3 nucleotides: TGTGCCAGCAATGTGGGACAGAGTTATGGCTACACCTTC.

This chain connects TRBV5-4 to TRBJ2-1, with D possibly TRBD2 on 5 matching bases. Per germline, CDR1 SGHNT and CDR2 YYREEE (reference sequence). Deletions cut 1 base from V and 7 bases from J, with 18 bases between. The CDR3 consists of 16 residues. The chain's CDR3 is CASSLLRAPERNEQFF. CDR3 in DNA: TGTGCCAGCAGCTTGCTCCGGGCCCCCGAGCGGAATGAGCAGTTCTTC.

The genes are TRBV4-1 and TRBJ1-2, with D perhaps matching TRBD1 (6 bases). This CDR3 contains 14 residues. The germline V and J ends were trimmed by 0 bases and 6 bases, with 11 bases remaining between them. Germline loops: CDR1 MGHRA, CDR2 YSYEKL. CDR3 DNA: TGCGCCAGCAGCCAAGATTTGGCAGGGGATGGCTACACCTTC. This sequence encodes CASSQDLAGDGYTF.

V and J are TRBV6-5 and TRBJ2-5; 9 bases are a match to TRBD2. The CDR3 spans 15 residues. Germline V CDR1 and CDR2: MNHEY, SVGAGI. The V segment lost 3 bases and the J segment 4 bases; nucleotides outside the gene matches: 6. CDR3 nucleotides: TGTGCCAGCAGTTATGGCCTAGCGGGACGAGAGACCCAGTACTTC. The encoded protein is CASSYGLAGRETQYF.

The chain has TRBV9 and TRBJ1-3; D unresolved. The CDR3 has 12 amino acids. Germline CDR1 SGDLS, CDR2 YYNGEE. Trimming cost V 4 bases and J 7 bases, with 9 bases left between them. CDR3 amino acids: CASSLSGNTIYF. The CDR3 coding sequence is TGTGCCAGCAGCCTCAGTGGCAACACCATATATTTT.

The rearrangement joins TRBV5-5 to TRBJ1-2; 7 nucleotides align to TRBD1. The ends lost 0 bases at V and 4 bases at J; junction bases unmatched: 0. The germline CDR1 and CDR2 sequences are SGHKS and YYEKEE (reference sequence). The CDR3 contains 13 residues. The CDR3 nucleotides are TGTGCCAGCAGCTTGGACAGGGGCTATGGCTACACCTTC. The encoded protein is CASSLDRGYGYTF.

This clone has just a few counts. The chain joins TRBV6-4 to TRBJ2-2; weak D call: TRBD2 (6 bases). Trimming removed 3 bases from V and 4 bases from J, with 9 bases in between. CDR1 MRHNA and CDR2 SNTAGT come from the germline V gene. The CDR3 has 14 residues. The CDR3 sequence is CASSEYGGTGELFF. As DNA, the CDR3 is TGTGCCAGCAGTGAATACGGGGGCACCGGGGAGCTGTTTTTT.

CDR3 in DNA: TGTGCCAGCAGCAAAGCCCAAGGGGCCCCAGATACGCAGTATTTT. Translated: CASSKAQGAPDTQYF. The V gene is TRBV21-1, the J gene TRBJ2-3; the D call in the table, TRBD1, was not verified against the DNA. TRBV21-1 is classified as a pseudogene. This CDR3 is 15 amino acids long.

The gene calls are TRBV6-5 and TRBJ1-5, with 7 bases fitting TRBD1. Germline CDR1 and CDR2: MNHEY and SVGAGI. Trimming cost V 7 bases and J 7 bases; bases outside gene matches: 7. The CDR3 is 13 amino acids. The CDR3: CASTETGYQPQHF. The CDR3 DNA follows: TGTGCCAGCACCGAGACAGGGTACCAGCCCCAGCATTTT.

The gene calls are TRBV4-1 and TRBJ2-1, with D maybe TRBD2 (5 bases). Trimming left V 4 bases short and J 8 bases short, with 15 bases between. CDR1 and CDR2 from the germline V gene are MGHRA and YSYEKL. The CDR3 has 14 amino acids. This chain's CDR3 is CASSLLEVGDEQFF. The CDR3 bases are TGCGCCAGCAGCCTCCTGGAGGTCGGGGATGAGCAGTTCTTC.

This chain uses TRBV2 with TRBJ2-5; 7 bases are shared with TRBD2. Germline CDR1 SNHLY, CDR2 FYNNEI. With V trimmed by 7 bases and J by 5 bases, 7 bases remained unmatched. The CDR3 length is 13 residues. CDR3 loop: CASNSLAMETQYF. The CDR3 bases are TGTGCCAGCAACTCACTAGCGATGGAGACCCAGTACTTC.

This chain joins TRBV28 and TRBJ1-5, with 10 bases aligning to TRBD1. CDR3 length: 17 residues. Germline V gene sequence: CDR1 MDHEN, CDR2 SYDVKM. V was pared by 5 bases and J by 2 bases, with 9 bases of the junction left unmatched. The CDR3 region is CASSRQGALDGNQPQHF. The CDR3 coding sequence is TGTGCCAGCAGTAGACAGGGGGCTCTGGATGGCAATCAGCCCCAGCATTTT.

This chain links TRBV4-1 with TRBJ1-4, with D perhaps matching TRBD1 (5 bases). Trimming stripped 5 bases from V and 5 bases from J, with 15 bases between. The length of the CDR3 is 15 residues. The germline gives CDR1 MGHRA, CDR2 YSYEKL. The chain's CDR3 is CASSNPGQFNEKLFF. The CDR3 region has the DNA TGCGCCAGCAGCAATCCAGGGCAGTTCAATGAAAAACTGTTTTTT.

The CDR3 protein is CASRQAENTEAFF. The CDR3 DNA reads TGCGCCAGCAGACAGGCCGAGAACACTGAAGCTTTCTTT. The chain is built from TRBV10-1 and TRBJ1-1; D is possibly TRBD1 (5 bases). The V end was cut by 6 bases, the J end by 1 base, with 9 bases between. The CDR3 sequence is 13 residues long. Looked up from germline, CDR1 is WNHNN and CDR2 is SYGVQD (reference sequence).

This chain uses TRBV2 with TRBJ2-5, with a possible D match to TRBD2 (7 bases). V lost 9 bases and J lost 5, with 16 bases in between. Germline V CDR1 and CDR2: SNHLY, FYNNEI. The CDR3 runs 13 residues. The chain's CDR3 is CASRGGVKETQYF. The CDR3 DNA sequence: TGTGCCAGTCGAGGGGGGGTAAAGGAGACCCAGTACTTC. Based on the CDR3 plus reference TRBV2 and TRBJ2-5, the full variable domain is EPEVTQTPSHQVTQMGQEVILRCVPISNHLYFYWYRQILGQKVEFLVSFYNNEISEKSEIFDDQFSVERPDGSNFTLKIRSTKLEDSAMYFCASRGGVKETQYFGPGTRLLVL.

The chain uses TRBV7-2 and TRBJ1-5; the D gene is possibly TRBD1 (5 bases). CDR3 length equals 14 residues. The germline V gene encodes CDR1 SGHTA and CDR2 FQGNSA. Trimming took off 1 base at V and 3 bases at J, with 7 bases between the two ends. The DNA of the CDR3 is TGTGCCAGCAGCTTAGTACAGGTCAATCAGCCCCAGCATTTT. It is translated as CASSLVQVNQPQHF.

The chain carries TRBV3-1 (or the pseudogene TRBV3-2) and TRBJ1-5; maybe TRBD1 (6 bases). The V and J ends lost 2 bases and 5 bases respectively, with 13 bases between them. Germline V gene lookup returns CDR1 LGHDT and CDR2 YNNKEL (reference sequence). The CDR3 spans 15 residues. The CDR3 is CASSQKGGVYQPQHF. The CDR3 DNA reads as TGTGCCAGCAGCCAAAAAGGGGGGGTATATCAGCCCCAGCATTTT.

The chain combines TRBV19 with TRBJ1-5; 9 nucleotides line up with TRBD1. The CDR3 runs to 14 residues. J gave up 7 bases and V 6 bases, and 7 bases lay outside the gene matches. Germline values: CDR1 LNHDA, CDR2 SQIVND (reference sequence). The CDR3 region has the DNA TGTGCCAGTAGAGATGGGACAGGGTGGCAGCCCCAGCATTTT. This gives the protein CASRDGTGWQPQHF.

This clone was detected only once. The rearrangement joins TRBV20-1 to TRBJ2-2, with D hard to call. The CDR3 is 14 residues long. Germline assignment: CDR1 DFQATT and CDR2 SNEGSKA (reference sequence). The V gene lost 3 bases and the J gene lost 1 base, with 9 bases spanning the gap. CDR3 residues: CSASLSQNTGELFF. The CDR3 DNA reads as TGCAGTGCTAGTCTTAGTCAGAACACCGGGGAGCTGTTTTTT.

This chain connects TRBV3-1 (or the pseudogene TRBV3-2) to TRBJ2-7; 9 bases align to TRBD2. This CDR3 spans 16 amino acids. Germline values: CDR1 LGHDT, CDR2 YNNKEL (reference sequence). The V and J ends lost 0 bases and 2 bases, in that order; junction bases with no gene match: 5. In DNA form, the CDR3 reads TGTGCCAGCAGCCAAGATCGGATAGCGGGGGCCTACGAGCAGTACTTC. Translated, it gives CASSQDRIAGAYEQYF.

This clone is a singleton in its sample. J is TRBJ1-1 and V is TRBV23-1; TRBD1 agrees at 7 bases. TRBV23-1 is designated an ORF whose function remains uncertain. With 3 bases clipped from V and 5 bases from J, the junction kept 9 bases outside the gene matches. CDR3 length equals 15 residues. In DNA, the CDR3 is TGCGCCAGCAGTCATCCCCAGGGGGGAGGAACTGAAGCTTTCTTT. Protein: CASSHPQGGGTEAFF.

This chain uses TRBV30 with TRBJ2-2, with 7 bases fitting TRBD1. The CDR3 contains 13 residues. Per the germline V gene, CDR1 is GTSNPN and CDR2 is SVGIG (reference sequence). V dropped 6 bases and J dropped 2; count of bases not matched to a gene: 3. CDR3 in DNA: TGTGCCTGTGGGACAGCTAACACCGGGGAGCTGTTTTTT. It yields the protein CACGTANTGELFF.

The gene calls are TRBV28 and TRBJ1-5; 12 bases line up with TRBD1. Germline CDR1 is MDHEN and CDR2 is SYDVKM. Trimming took 8 bases from V and 7 from J; bases not matched to a gene: 0. The CDR3 extends over 12 amino acids. CDR3 in DNA: TGTGCCAGCGGGACAGGGGGCCAGCCCCAGCATTTT. This sequence encodes CASGTGGQPQHF.

The V and J genes are TRBV10-1 and TRBJ1-2; 7 bases are shared with TRBD1. The germline gives CDR1 WNHNN, CDR2 SYGVQD (reference sequence). V trimming: 0 bases; J trimming: 4 bases; junction bases outside the gene matches: 5. CDR3 size: 15 residues. In DNA form, the CDR3 reads TGCGCCAGCAGTGAGTCGCCAGGGGGGACCTATGGCTACACCTTC. Amino acids: CASSESPGGTYGYTF.

The J gene is TRBJ2-5, the V gene TRBV30, with 7 bases aligning to TRBD2. The CDR3 runs 14 residues. Germline V CDR1 and CDR2: GTSNPN, SVGIG (reference sequence). V lost 3 bases, J lost 2 bases, and 6 bases stayed unmatched. CDR3 residues: CAWSGGYKQETQYF. The CDR3 nucleotides are TGTGCCTGGAGCGGGGGGTACAAACAAGAGACCCAGTACTTC.

The chain has TRBV4-1 and TRBJ2-5; possible D gene TRBD2, 5 bases. Germline CDR1 is MGHRA and CDR2 is YSYEKL. V lost 4 bases to trimming and J lost 0 bases, with 12 bases between them. The CDR3 runs to 15 residues. The chain's CDR3 is CASSPISGYQETQYF. The CDR3 DNA reads TGCGCCAGCAGCCCGATCTCGGGGTACCAAGAGACCCAGTACTTC.